This T cell receptor beta chain was identified in a study of blood T cell repertoires in COVID-19. As for the study in general: Sources were T cells, B-cell-depleted T cells, or PBMCs; the material itself was cDNA or gDNA.

Per the original data handling: Using reference gene primer amplification, nucleated cell counts were estimated. TCRdb's copy holds only in-frame clones and misses some; the assay was immunoSEQ multiplex PCR. That table furnishes V, J and clone size, whereas the DNA furnished D and trimming. The data contain 180,000 or so clones, about 81% of them singletons. V was cut by 5 bases and J by 4 bases, with 12 bases left in between. Germline assignment: CDR1 MNHEY and CDR2 SMNVEV (reference sequence). The CDR3 length is 14 residues. A Seattle source enrolled patients during active infection and followed them longitudinally.

Sequenced material: peripheral blood. This receptor was identified in a woman aged 80 or over with COVID-19, enrolled during active disease. The chain employs TRBV27 and TRBJ1-3; D is possibly TRBD1 (6 bases). The CDR3 coding sequence is TGTGCCAGCAGTCCACGGCAGGGGGGAAACACCATATATTTT. As protein: CASSPRQGGNTIYF.